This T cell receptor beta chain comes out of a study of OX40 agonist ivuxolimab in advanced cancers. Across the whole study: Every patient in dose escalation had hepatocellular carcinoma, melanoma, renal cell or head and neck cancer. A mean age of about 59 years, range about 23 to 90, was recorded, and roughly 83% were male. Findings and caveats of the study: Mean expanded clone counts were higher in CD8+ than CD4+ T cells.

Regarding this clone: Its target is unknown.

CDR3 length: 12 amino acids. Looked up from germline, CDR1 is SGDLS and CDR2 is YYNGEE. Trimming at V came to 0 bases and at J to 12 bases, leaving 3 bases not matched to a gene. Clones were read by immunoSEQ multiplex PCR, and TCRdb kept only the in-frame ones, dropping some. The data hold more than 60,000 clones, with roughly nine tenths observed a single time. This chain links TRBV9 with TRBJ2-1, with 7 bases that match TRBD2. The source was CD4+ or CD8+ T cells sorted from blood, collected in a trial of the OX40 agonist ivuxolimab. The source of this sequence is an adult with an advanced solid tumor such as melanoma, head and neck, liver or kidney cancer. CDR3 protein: CASSVAGRGQFF. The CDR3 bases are TGTGCCAGCAGCGTAGCAGGGAGGGGGCAGTTCTTC.